Each of the 17 T cell receptor beta chains below was sequenced from the same sample in a study of cytomegalovirus exposure and HLA in healthy donors. The assay was immunoSEQ multiplex PCR, and TCRdb's table has in-frame clones only and misses some. Among 150,000 to 200,000 clones listed, around 80% were seen once. What was sequenced was PBMCs. The receptors stem from a woman in her thirties in good health and CMV-seronegative.

A few counts support this clone. This chain links TRBV9 with TRBJ2-2, with 10 bases aligning to TRBD1. The ends lost 0 bases at V and 5 bases at J; junction bases unmatched: 7. CDR1 is SGDLS, CDR2 YYNGEE, per germline. The CDR3 covers 17 residues. This CDR3 is CASSVGQGALRTGELFF. The CDR3 coding sequence is TGTGCCAGCAGCGTAGGACAGGGGGCGCTTAGAACCGGGGAGCTGTTTTTT.

A single count supports this clone. The junction shows a germline mismatch at one end, possibly a read error. The chain employs TRBV4-1 and TRBJ2-1; 10 bases agree with TRBD1. The CDR3 has 14 amino acids. Germline lookup yields CDR1 MGHRA and CDR2 YSYEKL. CDR3 bases: TGCGCCACCAGCTGGACAGGGGGTAACAATGAGCAGTTCTTC. Protein product: CATSWTGGNNEQFF.

The gene calls are TRBV13 and TRBJ2-7, with 10 bases fitting TRBD2. V trimming: 6 bases; J trimming: 3 bases; junction bases outside the gene matches: 8. Germline values: CDR1 PRHDT, CDR2 FYEKMQ (reference sequence). This CDR3 comprises 15 residues. Here the CDR3 DNA reads TGTGCCAGCAGTAATATTCGGACTAGCGGCTACGAGCAGTACTTC. Residues: CASSNIRTSGYEQYF.

The sample holds one count of this clone. The rearrangement links TRBV5-1 to TRBJ2-1; 13 bases are shared with TRBD2. This CDR3 is built from 15 residues. Unmatched junction bases numbered 1, after V lost 3 bases and J lost 4 bases. Germline CDR1 reads SGHRS; CDR2 reads YFSETQ. The CDR3 sequence is CASSSTSGGYNEQFF. The CDR3 DNA sequence: TGCGCCAGCAGCTCGACTAGCGGGGGGTACAATGAGCAGTTCTTC. The full variable domain, rest sourced from reference TRBV5-1 and TRBJ2-1, is KAGVTQTPRYLIKTRGQQVTLSCSPISGHRSVSWYQQTPGQGLQFLFEYFSETQRNKGNFPGRFSGRQFSNSRSEMNVSTLELGDSALYLCASSSTSGGYNEQFFGPGTRLTVL.

The chain is built from TRBV7-7 and TRBJ2-5; TRBD1 aligns across 10 bases. Trimming took 5 bases from V and 3 from J; bases not matched to a gene: 9. CDR1 is SSHAT, CDR2 FNYEAQ, per germline (reference sequence). This CDR3 contains 16 residues. CDR3 region: CASSRGGTGVKETQYF. The CDR3 region has the DNA TGTGCCAGCAGCCGCGGTGGGACAGGGGTAAAAGAGACCCAGTACTTC.

This clone is a singleton in its sample. The rearrangement links TRBV11-3 to TRBJ2-7; 8 bases agree with TRBD1. V gave up 2 bases and J gave up 6 bases; unmatched junction bases: 9. This CDR3 comprises 15 residues. CDR1 and CDR2 from the germline V gene are SGHNT and YENEEA. The CDR3 DNA follows: TGTGCCAGCAGCTTAACAACAGGGGGTCGCGGCGAGCAGTACTTC. As protein: CASSLTTGGRGEQYF.

The genes are TRBV5-1 and TRBJ2-7; 8 bases are shared with TRBD1. CDR3 length: 15 amino acids. The J segment lost 0 bases and the V segment lost 2 bases, leaving 4 bases of the junction unmatched. From germline, CDR1 is SGHRS and CDR2 YFSETQ. CDR3: CASSFGQGLSYEQYF. CDR3 DNA sequence: TGCGCCAGCAGCTTCGGACAGGGCCTCTCCTACGAGCAGTACTTC.

This clone was detected only a few times. The sample holds other DNA sequences that translate to the same CDR3. The V gene is TRBV5-1, the J gene TRBJ1-2; D perhaps matches TRBD1 (6 bases). CDR3 length equals 14 residues. Between the trimmed V and J ends, which lost 0 bases and 8 bases, there was a span of 14 bases. Germline-derived CDR1 and CDR2 are SGHRS and YFSETQ. In nucleotides, the CDR3 is TGCGCCAGCAGCTTGGCCTCAGGGGTCGGAGGCTACACCTTC. Translated, it gives CASSLASGVGGYTF. The complete variable domain, with remaining parts taken from reference TRBV5-1 and TRBJ1-2, reads KAGVTQTPRYLIKTRGQQVTLSCSPISGHRSVSWYQQTPGQGLQFLFEYFSETQRNKGNFPGRFSGRQFSNSRSEMNVSTLELGDSALYLCASSLASGVGGYTFGSGTRLTVV.

On this clone: Other DNA sequences in the same sample also yield this CDR3. CDR3 bases: TGCGCCAGCAGGGAAAGGGGGAGCTCCTACAATGAGCAGTTCTTC. Translating gives CASRERGSSYNEQFF. The chain is built from TRBV5-1 and TRBJ2-1; tentatively, D is TRBD1 (6 bases). V lost 5 bases and J 0 bases, leaving 12 bases between the germline ends. Per germline, CDR1 SGHRS and CDR2 YFSETQ. This CDR3 is built from 15 residues.

V and J are TRBV20-1 and TRBJ2-5; TRBD2 is a possible D gene (6 bases). Trimming cost V 7 bases and J 4 bases, with 10 bases left between them. CDR1 is DFQATT and CDR2 is SNEGSKA in the germline V gene (reference sequence). The CDR3 has 11 amino acids. The CDR3 here is CSGAGSETQYF. CDR3 DNA: TGCAGTGGGGCGGGGTCAGAGACCCAGTACTTC.

V is TRBV6-6 and J is TRBJ2-7, with TRBD1 identical over 8 bases. There are 14 residues in the CDR3. Germline V gives CDR1 MNHNY, CDR2 SVGAGI (reference sequence). V gave up 2 bases and J gave up 3 bases; unmatched junction bases: 3. The CDR3 is CASSYPDRGYEQYF. The CDR3 DNA sequence: TGTGCCAGCAGTTACCCCGACAGGGGCTACGAGCAGTACTTC.

The genes are TRBV29-1 and TRBJ2-3, with 12 bases matching TRBD2. Losses at the gene ends were 6 bases for V and 3 bases for J; bases not matched to a gene: 4. The CDR3 runs 14 residues. Looked up from germline, CDR1 is SQVTM and CDR2 is ANQGSEA. For the CDR3, the DNA is TGCAGCGTAGTTCTAGCGGGAGGGACAGATACGCAGTATTTT. Its protein product is CSVVLAGGTDTQYF.

The gene calls are TRBV30 and TRBJ1-1; D perhaps matches TRBD1 (6 bases). The CDR3 totals 13 residues. V lost 5 bases and J 1 base, leaving 11 bases between the germline ends. The germline V gene encodes CDR1 GTSNPN and CDR2 SVGIG (reference sequence). For the CDR3, the DNA is TGTGCCTGGGACGGACAGCCGAACACTGAAGCTTTCTTT. The encoded protein is CAWDGQPNTEAFF.

This clone appeared a few times. The rearrangement joins TRBV10-1 to TRBJ2-3; no definite D call. The V and J ends lost 4 bases and 2 bases respectively, with 13 bases between them. This CDR3 is built from 15 residues. CDR1 and CDR2 (germline): WNHNN, SYGVQD (reference sequence). The CDR3 reads CASSVGMGATDTQYF. The CDR3 nucleotides read TGCGCCAGCAGTGTCGGCATGGGCGCCACAGATACGCAGTATTTT.

V and J are TRBV5-3 and TRBJ2-1; 7 positions agree with TRBD1. TRBV5-3 counts as an open reading frame of uncertain function. CDR3 length: 13 residues. J lost 6 bases, V lost 3 bases, and 3 bases had no gene match. Here the CDR3 DNA reads TGTGCCAGAAGCTACCGGGACAGCAATGAGCAGTTCTTC. Its translation: CARSYRDSNEQFF.

In this sample, this clone turned up once. The chain recombines TRBV27 with TRBJ2-7; 9 nucleotides line up with TRBD1. The germline CDR1 and CDR2 sequences are MNHEY and SMNVEV (reference sequence). The CDR3 has 17 amino acids. The J segment lost 0 bases and the V segment lost 7 bases, leaving 13 bases of the junction unmatched. This CDR3 reads CASNRLPPGQGSYEQYF. The CDR3 nucleotides read TGTGCCAGCAACCGGTTACCACCGGGACAGGGCTCCTACGAGCAGTACTTC.

This chain uses TRBV5-1 with TRBJ1-1; no definite D call. Trimming removed 2 bases from V and 1 base from J, with 18 bases in between. Germline V gene lookup returns CDR1 SGHRS and CDR2 YFSETQ. The CDR3 has 17 residues. CDR3 sequence: CASSLDGGPWQNTEAFF. The CDR3 DNA is TGCGCCAGCAGCTTAGACGGAGGACCGTGGCAGAACACTGAAGCTTTCTTT.